This T cell receptor (beta chain) was identified in a study of T cells in localized non-small cell lung cancer. Points from the study as a whole: Uninvolved neighboring lung showed the greatest T cell clonality, exceeding tumor. Turning up in adjacent lung were a median approximately 57 of the top 100 tumor clones. Because only a single region of the tumor was sequenced, heterogeneity remains possible. Higher adjacent-lung clonality was associated with shorter survival.

Sequencing was performed with immunoSEQ multiplex PCR; in TCRdb, only in-frame clones are kept and a portion is missing. This sample has about 15,000 clones, with roughly 85% found just once. In regard to this clone: Its target is not known.

The length of the CDR3 is 17 residues. Germline CDR1 is LGHNA and CDR2 is YNFKEQ. V shed 6 bases, J shed 2 bases, and the junction held 13 bases outside the gene matches. This clonotype originated in a woman aged 40 to 75 with stage I lung adenocarcinoma. The V gene is TRBV4-2, the J gene TRBJ2-3, with 8 nucleotides matching TRBD1. Source: peripheral blood, taken before any cancer treatment. The CDR3 DNA reads TGTGCCAGCAGTCAACATCCCGGGACAGGCATCACAGATACGCAGTATTTT. Amino acid sequence: CASSQHPGTGITDTQYF.